This entry is about one T cell receptor beta chain. The source of the sample is a study of regulatory T cells in long-lasting Graves disease. Researchers made TCR beta libraries by using iRepertoire HTBI primers and running Arm-PCR on CDR3 regions. One entry per CDR3 protein results from TCRdb running MiXCR on the multiplex PCR reads. The table records a few hundred thousand distinct CDR3 sequences, around a fifth of them present only once. Germline CDR1 SGDLS, CDR2 YYNGEE. Trimming cost V 0 bases and J 7 bases; bases outside gene matches: 7. This CDR3 has 15 residues. As to time point: persistent/refractory GD, antithyroid drugs over 5 years with positive TRAb. Preparation of the TCR library used RNA extracted from PBMCs. Patients came from an endocrinology department in Xi'an, China.

The chain joins TRBV9 to TRBJ2-7, with 10 bases fitting TRBD2. The TCR comes from a female donor with Graves disease. Source: peripheral blood mononuclear cells (PBMCs), taken when the disease was refractory, from a patient treated with antithyroid drugs. The CDR3 sequence is CASSVAAGGVREQYF. The CDR3 DNA follows: TGTGCCAGCAGCGTAGCAGCGGGAGGGGTACGGGAGCAGTACTTC. The complete variable domain, with remaining parts taken from reference TRBV9 and TRBJ2-7, reads DSGVTQTPKHLITATGQRVTLRCSPRSGDLSVYWYQQSLDQGLQFLIQYYNGEERAKGNILERFSAQQFPDLHSELNLSSLELGDSALYFCASSVAAGGVREQYFGPGTRLTVT.